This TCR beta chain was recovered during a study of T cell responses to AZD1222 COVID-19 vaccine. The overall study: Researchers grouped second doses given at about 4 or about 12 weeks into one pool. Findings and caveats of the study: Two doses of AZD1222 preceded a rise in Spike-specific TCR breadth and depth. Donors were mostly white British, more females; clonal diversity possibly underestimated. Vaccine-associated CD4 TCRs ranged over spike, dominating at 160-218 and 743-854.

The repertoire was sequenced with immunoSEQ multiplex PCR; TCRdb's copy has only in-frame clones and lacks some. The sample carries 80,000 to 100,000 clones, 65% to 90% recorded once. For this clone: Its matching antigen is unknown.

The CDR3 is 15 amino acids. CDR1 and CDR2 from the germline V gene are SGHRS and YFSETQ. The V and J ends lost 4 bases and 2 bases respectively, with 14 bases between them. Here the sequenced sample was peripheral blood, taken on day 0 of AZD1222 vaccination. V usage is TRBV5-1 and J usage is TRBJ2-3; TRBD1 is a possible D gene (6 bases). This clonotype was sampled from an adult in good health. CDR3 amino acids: CASSPRDTITDTQYF. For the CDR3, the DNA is TGCGCCAGCAGCCCCCGGGACACCATCACAGATACGCAGTATTTT.